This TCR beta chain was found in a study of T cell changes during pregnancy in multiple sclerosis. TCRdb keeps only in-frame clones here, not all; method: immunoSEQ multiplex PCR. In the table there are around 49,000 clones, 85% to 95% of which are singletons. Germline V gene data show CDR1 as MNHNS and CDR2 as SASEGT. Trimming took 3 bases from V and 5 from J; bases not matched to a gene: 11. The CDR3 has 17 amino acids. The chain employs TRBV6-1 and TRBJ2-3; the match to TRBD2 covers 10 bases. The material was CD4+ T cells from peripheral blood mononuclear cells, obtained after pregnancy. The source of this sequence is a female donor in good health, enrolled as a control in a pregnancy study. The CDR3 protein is CASSDLTSGTFLDTQYF. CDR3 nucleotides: TGTGCCAGCAGTGACCTTACTAGCGGGACTTTCTTAGATACGCAGTATTTT.